The 5 T cell receptor beta chains listed next were all sequenced from one sample in a study of blood T cell dynamics during melanoma immunotherapy. Method: immunoSEQ multiplex PCR; TCRdb's copy keeps in-frame clones and lacks some. The sample lists more than 10,000 clones; 85% to 90% were seen once. Time point reported: pre-treatment baseline. The sample here was blood, taken from a patient treated with checkpoint blockade. These receptors were obtained from a human donor with melanoma.

V usage is TRBV10-3 and J usage is TRBJ2-3, with D possibly TRBD2 on 6 matching bases. Germline V gene data show CDR1 as ENHRY and CDR2 as SYGVKD. V was pared by 4 bases and J by 3 bases, with 14 bases between. The CDR3 has 15 amino acids. Here the CDR3 DNA reads TGTGCCATCAGTGCGCCCCAAGGAGGGACAGATACGCAGTATTTT. It is translated as CAISAPQGGTDTQYF.

The chain has TRBV19 and TRBJ2-3; D is unclear. CDR1 is LNHDA, CDR2 SQIVND, per germline (reference sequence). This CDR3 spans 15 amino acids. Trimming cost V 4 bases and J 10 bases, with 21 bases left between them. CDR3 DNA: TGTGCCAGTAGTAAGGCGAATAACCGCGGCTCCCCGCAGTATTTT. This sequence encodes CASSKANNRGSPQYF.

This chain links TRBV11-2 with TRBJ2-2; possible D gene TRBD1, 5 bases. V was shortened by 5 bases and J by 5 bases, with 15 bases between the two germline ends. Germline CDR1 and CDR2: SGHAT and FQNNGV. The CDR3 spans 15 residues. CDR3 DNA: TGTGCCAGCAGCCCCAGGGTAGGGGCAACCGGGGAGCTGTTTTTT. Translating it yields CASSPRVGATGELFF.

The gene calls are TRBV6-5 and TRBJ2-3, with 7 bases that match TRBD1. With 2 bases clipped from V and 4 bases from J, the junction kept 3 bases outside the gene matches. The CDR3 is 14 residues long. CDR1 and CDR2 (germline): MNHEY, SVGAGI. For the CDR3, the DNA is TGTGCCAGCAGTTACAGGGGGCCTGCAGATACGCAGTATTTT. Translating gives CASSYRGPADTQYF.

The rearrangement links TRBV5-1 to TRBJ2-5; D gene uncertain. Per germline, CDR1 SGHRS and CDR2 YFSETQ. Trimming removed 0 bases at V and 3 bases at J, with 0 bases between. The CDR3 totals 11 residues. The CDR3, as DNA: TGCGCCAGCAGCTTGGAAGAGACCCAGTACTTC. The encoded protein is CASSLEETQYF.